The 13 T cell receptor beta chains in this list originate from one sample, sequenced in a study of cytomegalovirus exposure and HLA in healthy donors. With 60 Vbeta and 13 Jbeta primers, the PCR was carried out. The method was immunoSEQ multiplex PCR; TCRdb's version includes in-frame clones alone and lacks a portion of them. The repertoire holds more than 150,000 clones, with around 82% as singletons. What was sequenced was PBMCs. The receptor source for this set is a woman in her 50s in good health and CMV-seropositive.

V gene TRBV6-5 combines with J gene TRBJ2-1; the match to TRBD2 covers 7 bases. Germline V gives CDR1 MNHEY, CDR2 SVGAGI. The CDR3 extends over 13 amino acids. V shed 5 bases and J 8 bases; nucleotides not matched to a gene: 6. The CDR3 region is CASSHPGGDEQFF. The CDR3 DNA sequence: TGTGCCAGCAGTCACCCGGGGGGTGATGAGCAGTTCTTC.

V is TRBV7-9 and J is TRBJ2-3, with 8 bases that match TRBD1. This CDR3 spans 15 amino acids. Germline V gene data show CDR1 as SEHNR and CDR2 as FQNEAQ (reference sequence). V shed 5 bases, J shed 0 bases, and the junction held 4 bases outside the gene matches. The CDR3 here is CASSPGQGSTDTQYF. For the CDR3, the DNA is TGTGCCAGCAGCCCCGGACAGGGAAGCACAGATACGCAGTATTTT.

The J gene is TRBJ1-2, the V gene TRBV4-2, with D maybe TRBD1 (6 bases). V was pared by 4 bases and J by 4 bases, with 16 bases between. Germline-derived CDR1 and CDR2 are LGHNA and YNFKEQ. The CDR3 covers 15 residues. The CDR3 DNA sequence: TGTGCCAGCAGCCCAGGGGCGGGGGGGAGCTATGGCTACACCTTC. Amino acids: CASSPGAGGSYGYTF.

The chain carries TRBV7-9 and TRBJ1-5; tentatively, D is TRBD1 (6 bases). V gave up 5 bases and J gave up 6 bases, with 14 bases separating them. The CDR3 sequence is 14 residues long. Germline CDR1 and CDR2: SEHNR and FQNEAQ (reference sequence). The CDR3 reads CASSQGHWSQPQHF. The CDR3 DNA sequence: TGTGCCAGCAGCCAGGGACACTGGTCTCAGCCCCAGCATTTT.

V usage is TRBV6-1 and J usage is TRBJ1-2, with TRBD1 identical over 8 bases. J lost 5 bases, V lost 4 bases, and 3 bases had no gene match. The CDR3 has 13 amino acids. Germline CDR1 is MNHNS and CDR2 is SASEGT. In nucleotides, the CDR3 is TGTGCCAGCAGTGGGACAGGGCAATATGGCTACACCTTC. This translates into CASSGTGQYGYTF.

The CDR3 protein is CASSPTGSNQPQHF. CDR3 DNA sequence: TGTGCCAGTAGCCCGACAGGGAGCAATCAGCCCCAGCATTTT. This chain connects TRBV19 to TRBJ1-5, with 7 bases that match TRBD1. J lost 1 base, V lost 6 bases, and 3 bases had no gene match. CDR1 is LNHDA, CDR2 SQIVND, per germline (reference sequence). The CDR3 sequence is 14 residues long.

The chain is built from TRBV12-2 and TRBJ2-4; the DNA was not used to check the table's D call, TRBD2. TRBV12-2 is a pseudogene. This CDR3 has 19 residues. The CDR3 DNA follows: TGTGCAAGTCGCCCCGACGGAGCTAGCGGGGGACTAGCCAAAAACATTCAGTACTTC. This encodes CASRPDGASGGLAKNIQYF.

The rearrangement uses TRBV27 and TRBJ2-1; possible D gene TRBD2, 5 bases. The CDR3 is 20 amino acids. V lost 6 bases and J 1 base, leaving 28 bases between the germline ends. The V gene's germline CDR1 is MNHEY and CDR2 SMNVEV (reference sequence). CDR3 nucleotides: TGTGCCAGCAGCTCAACATCCGAGCCCCCACTAGTTAAGTCCTACAATGAGCAGTTCTTC. It codes for CASSSTSEPPLVKSYNEQFF.

The chain links TRBV18 to TRBJ1-3, with 7 bases fitting TRBD1. Germline CDR1 and CDR2: KGHSH and LQKENI. V gave up 5 bases and J gave up 0 bases; unmatched junction bases: 13. This CDR3 comprises 18 residues. The CDR3 region has the DNA TGTGCCAGCTCAATGCGGACAGGCGCCCCGATCTCTGGAAACACCATATATTTT. The encoded protein is CASSMRTGAPISGNTIYF.

This clone was seen once. V usage is TRBV29-1 and J usage is TRBJ2-3; 10 bases are a match to TRBD1. From germline, CDR1 is SQVTM and CDR2 ANQGSEA. The CDR3 is made up of 14 amino acids. Trimming removed 6 bases from V and 3 bases from J; junction bases left unmatched: 6. In nucleotides, the CDR3 is TGCAGCGTCGCCCGGGACAGGGGTACAGATACGCAGTATTTT. Its translation: CSVARDRGTDTQYF.

This clone showed up just a few times. The chain is built from TRBV5-1 and TRBJ2-1; 8 nucleotides agree with TRBD1. The CDR3 length is 15 residues. With 5 bases clipped from V and 11 bases from J, the junction kept 15 bases outside the gene matches. Germline V gene sequence: CDR1 SGHRS, CDR2 YFSETQ. The CDR3 spells CASRADRAYGRKQFF. The DNA of the CDR3 is TGCGCCAGCAGAGCGGACAGGGCATACGGGAGAAAGCAGTTCTTC.

The V and J genes are TRBV27 and TRBJ1-2; the match to TRBD1 covers 9 bases. Unmatched junction bases numbered 3, after V lost 7 bases and J lost 9 bases. In germline, CDR1 is MNHEY, CDR2 SMNVEV (reference sequence). This CDR3 comprises 11 residues. The CDR3 region has the DNA TGTGCCAGCATGGGACAGGGTCGCTACACCTTC. Protein: CASMGQGRYTF.

This chain connects TRBV2 to TRBJ2-7; D unresolved. CDR3 length equals 13 residues. Germline values: CDR1 SNHLY, CDR2 FYNNEI. V was clipped by 4 bases and J by 3 bases, with 10 bases between them. The CDR3 region is CASSVTFNYEQYF. CDR3 sequence (DNA): TGTGCCAGCAGTGTTACATTCAACTACGAGCAGTACTTC.